The entry below gives a single T cell receptor beta chain sequence along with its context. Its antigen is unidentified. The source of the sample is a study of response to subunit inactivated influenza vaccine. The study, taken as a whole, reports: Authors suggested each seasonal influenza vaccination recruits few new T cells.

TCRdb reanalysed the RT-PCR reads using MiXCR and keeps one entry per CDR3 protein. The sample has 530,000 or so distinct CDR3 sequences, around 15% seen once. This CDR3 region has 14 residues. Losses at the gene ends were 8 bases for V and 2 bases for J; bases not matched to a gene: 8. Germline CDR1 reads SGHRS; CDR2 reads YFSETQ. The V gene is TRBV5-1, the J gene TRBJ2-7; TRBD2 agrees at 9 bases. This TCR came from a man aged 45 to 65 who received an inactivated influenza vaccine. The sequences come from PBMCs from blood, collected 12 days after vaccination. The chain's CDR3 is CARTLAGPPYEQYF. CDR3 in DNA: TGCGCCAGGACTCTAGCGGGACCACCCTACGAGCAGTACTTC.